A single sample is the source of the 13 T cell receptor beta chains below, sequenced in a study of cytomegalovirus exposure and HLA in healthy donors. PCR used 60 Vbeta primers and 13 Jbeta primers. TCRdb keeps only in-frame clones here, not all; method: immunoSEQ multiplex PCR. Of around 90,000 clones in the sample, approximately 80% were seen once. The sequenced sample was PBMCs. Every receptor here comes from a male donor in good health and CMV-seropositive.

The CDR3 loop is CASSRDRGPYEQYF. The CDR3 DNA follows: TGTGCCAGCTCGAGGGACAGGGGCCCCTACGAGCAGTACTTC. The chain carries TRBV11-3 and TRBJ2-7, with TRBD1 matching over 10 bases. The CDR3 loop spans 14 amino acids. Trimming at V came to 8 bases and at J to 2 bases, leaving 6 bases not matched to a gene. The V gene's germline CDR1 is SGHNT and CDR2 YENEEA.

The gene calls are TRBV4-1 and TRBJ1-2, with TRBD1 as a possible D gene (5 bases). The germline V gene has CDR1 MGHRA and CDR2 YSYEKL. The CDR3 is made up of 14 amino acids. V was cut by 1 base and J by 5 bases, with 11 bases left in between. The DNA of the CDR3 is TGCGCCAGCAGCCAAGCCAGGGCAACATATGGCTACACCTTC. Protein sequence: CASSQARATYGYTF.

This clone was picked up one time. The chain's CDR3 is CASSSFDRANYGYTF. The CDR3 bases are TGTGCCAGCAGTTCCTTCGACAGGGCGAACTATGGCTACACCTTC. The chain recombines TRBV2 with TRBJ1-2; 7 bases fit TRBD1. V lost 5 bases and J lost 2; bases outside the gene matches: 8. The germline CDR1 and CDR2 sequences are SNHLY and FYNNEI. CDR3 length: 15 residues.

V is TRBV15 and J is TRBJ2-2; no firm D call. Trimming cost V 3 bases and J 2 bases, with 4 bases left between them. Germline V lookup: CDR1 LNHNV, CDR2 YYDKDF (reference sequence). CDR3 length: 13 amino acids. The CDR3 is CATSSPNTGELFF. DNA of the CDR3: TGTGCCACCAGCAGTCCAAACACCGGGGAGCTGTTTTTT. Variable domain in full (rest from reference TRBV15 and TRBJ2-2): DAMVIQNPRYQVTQFGKPVTLSCSQTLNHNVMYWYQQKSSQAPKLLFHYYDKDFNNEADTPDNFQSRRPNTSFCFLDIRSPGLGDTAMYLCATSSPNTGELFFGEGSRLTVL.

V usage is TRBV5-5 and J usage is TRBJ1-5; tentatively, D is TRBD1 (5 bases). Between the trimmed V and J ends, which lost 2 bases and 2 bases, there was a span of 8 bases. CDR1 is SGHKS and CDR2 is YYEKEE in the germline V gene (reference sequence). The CDR3 extends over 14 amino acids. CDR3 DNA sequence: TGTGCCAGCAGCTTAGCGGGGGGCAATCAGCCCCAGCATTTT. Translated: CASSLAGGNQPQHF.

The V call is TRBV2, the J call TRBJ1-2; D unresolved. From germline, CDR1 is SNHLY and CDR2 FYNNEI. With 4 bases removed from V and 6 bases from J, the gap between germline ends came to 9 bases. This CDR3 is built from 12 residues. This CDR3 is CASSGYRDGYTF. DNA for the CDR3: TGTGCCAGCAGTGGTTACAGAGATGGCTACACCTTC.

This chain joins TRBV29-1 and TRBJ2-1, with D unresolved. Per germline, CDR1 SQVTM and CDR2 ANQGSEA. Trimming left V 7 bases short and J 3 bases short, with 7 bases between. CDR3 size: 11 residues. CDR3 DNA: TGCAGCGCCCAGAACTACAATGAGCAGTTCTTC. As protein: CSAQNYNEQFF.

This rearrangement joins TRBV10-2 to TRBJ1-5; D might be TRBD1 (6 bases). Trimming removed 4 bases from V and 2 bases from J, with 12 bases in between. This CDR3 has 15 residues. Germline CDR1 is WSHSY and CDR2 is SAAADI. Here the CDR3 DNA reads TGCGCCAGCAGTGTCAGGGGTCGGGGCAATCAGCCCCAGCATTTT. It yields the protein CASSVRGRGNQPQHF.

The rearrangement links TRBV7-8 to TRBJ1-1, with D tentatively TRBD1 (5 bases). CDR1 and CDR2 from the germline V gene are SGHVS and FQNEAQ. V dropped 1 base and J dropped 6 bases, with 12 bases sitting between them. The CDR3 consists of 14 residues. The DNA of the CDR3 is TGTGCCAGCAGCTTAGAAAGAGGGGACTCTGAAGCTTTCTTT. This encodes CASSLERGDSEAFF.

The table lists this clone with a few counts. The genes are TRBV6-5 and TRBJ2-2; D is unresolved. The V gene lost 0 bases and the J gene lost 6 bases, with 11 bases spanning the gap. Germline V lookup: CDR1 MNHEY, CDR2 SVGAGI. The CDR3 has 15 amino acids. The CDR3 coding sequence is TGTGCCAGCAGTTACTCGGCGCAGGCAGCCGGGGAGCTGTTTTTT. It translates to CASSYSAQAAGELFF.

The chain couples TRBV4-3 to TRBJ2-6; D not certain. V lost 0 bases and J 0 bases, leaving 6 bases between the germline ends. CDR1 and CDR2 (germline): LGHNA, YSLEER. This CDR3 is built from 16 residues. The CDR3 loop reads CASSQDYGSGANVLTF. Written as DNA, the CDR3 is TGCGCCAGCAGCCAAGATTACGGCTCTGGGGCCAACGTCCTGACTTTC.

The rearrangement uses TRBV2 and TRBJ2-5, with 11 positions matching TRBD2. The CDR3 runs 15 residues. V was pared by 5 bases and J by 2 bases, with 4 bases of the junction left unmatched. Germline V gene data show CDR1 as SNHLY and CDR2 as FYNNEI. CDR3 residues: CASSKTSGTQETQYF. As DNA, the CDR3 is TGTGCCAGCAGTAAGACTAGCGGGACACAAGAGACCCAGTACTTC.

V and J are TRBV7-6 and TRBJ1-6; D ambiguous. The CDR3 has 16 amino acids. Trimming took off 5 bases at V and 5 bases at J, with 16 bases between the two ends. Germline lookup yields CDR1 SGHVS and CDR2 FNYEAQ. This CDR3 reads CASSNDIPLNNSPLHF. The CDR3 bases are TGTGCCAGCAGCAATGACATTCCTCTGAATAATTCACCCCTCCACTTT.